This TCR beta chain appears in the sequencing data of a study of blood T cell repertoires in COVID-19. For the study at large: Samples representing acute and convalescent COVID-19 were sourced from the United States, Italy and Spain. T cells, B-cell-depleted T cells, or PBMCs provided the cDNA or gDNA that served as material.

Trimming took off 7 bases at V and 3 bases at J, with 15 bases between the two ends. The V gene's germline CDR1 is MNHEY and CDR2 SVGAGI. This CDR3 spans 14 amino acids. Authors' data handling: For nucleated cells, counts were estimated from reference gene primer amplification. TCRdb's copy holds only in-frame clones and misses some; the assay was immunoSEQ multiplex PCR. Clonal size and the V and J genes are those of that table, whereas D and trimming came from the DNA. The profile covers about 190,000 clones, with roughly 80% appearing a single time and around 6.9% taken by the ten largest. This TCR was recovered from a man aged 55-75 years with acute or convalescent COVID-19. The chain couples TRBV6-5 to TRBJ1-2; TRBD1 might be the D (5 bases). Sequenced: peripheral blood. This chain's CDR3 is CASNAEQADYGYTF. The CDR3 region has the DNA TGTGCCAGCAATGCCGAACAGGCTGACTATGGCTACACCTTC.